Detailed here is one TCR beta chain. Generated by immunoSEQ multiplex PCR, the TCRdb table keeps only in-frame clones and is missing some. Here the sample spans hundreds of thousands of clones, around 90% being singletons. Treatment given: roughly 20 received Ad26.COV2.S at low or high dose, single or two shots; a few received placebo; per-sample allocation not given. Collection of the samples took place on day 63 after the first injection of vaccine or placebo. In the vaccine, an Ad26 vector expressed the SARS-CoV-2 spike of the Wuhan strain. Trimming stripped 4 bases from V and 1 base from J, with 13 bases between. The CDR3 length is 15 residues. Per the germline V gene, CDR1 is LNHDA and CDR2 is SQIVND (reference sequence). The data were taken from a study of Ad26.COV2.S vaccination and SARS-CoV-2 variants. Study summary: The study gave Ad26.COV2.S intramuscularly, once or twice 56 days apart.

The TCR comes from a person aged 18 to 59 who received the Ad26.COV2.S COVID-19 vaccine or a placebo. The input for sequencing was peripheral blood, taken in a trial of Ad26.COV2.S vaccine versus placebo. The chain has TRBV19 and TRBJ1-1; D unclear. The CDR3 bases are TGTGCCAGTAGTACAGGCGGGGTCTGGAACACTGAAGCTTTCTTT. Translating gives CASSTGGVWNTEAFF.